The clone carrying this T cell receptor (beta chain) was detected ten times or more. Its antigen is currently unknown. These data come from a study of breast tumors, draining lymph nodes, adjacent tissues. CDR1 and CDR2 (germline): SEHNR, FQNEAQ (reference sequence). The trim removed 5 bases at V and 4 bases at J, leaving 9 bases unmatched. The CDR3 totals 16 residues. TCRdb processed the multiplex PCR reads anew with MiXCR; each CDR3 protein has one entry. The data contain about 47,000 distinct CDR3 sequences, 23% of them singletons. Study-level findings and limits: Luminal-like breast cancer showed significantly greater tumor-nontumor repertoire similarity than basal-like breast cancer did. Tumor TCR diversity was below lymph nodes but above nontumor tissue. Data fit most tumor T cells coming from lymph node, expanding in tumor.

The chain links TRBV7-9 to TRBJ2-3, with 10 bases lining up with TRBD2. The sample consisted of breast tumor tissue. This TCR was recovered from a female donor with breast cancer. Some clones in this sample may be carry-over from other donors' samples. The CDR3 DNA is TGTGCCAGCAGCAACCAGCGGGGGGGACTTTCAGATACGCAGTATTTT. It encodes CASSNQRGGLSDTQYF.